These T cell receptor beta chains were read from a single sample in a study of cytomegalovirus exposure and HLA in healthy donors. Repertoires were generated with immunoSEQ multiplex PCR, while TCRdb's copy carries only in-frame clones and drops some. The table includes 100,000 to 120,000 clones, approximately 80% detected once. Sequencing was done on a sample of PBMCs. These receptors came from a male donor in good health and CMV-seronegative. The conserved cysteine and the conserved F or W are not part of the CDR3 here. A D gene is named only where the DNA matches it firmly. Clone size is given for some rows only: seen once, a few or many times, or a class if the clone is expanded.

CDR3 protein	J gene	V gene	D gene	clone size
ASSAGQGNTIY	TRBJ1-3	TRBV5-4	TRBD1	few
ASSLALLGTGESTGELF	TRBJ2-2	TRBV5-8	TRBD1	-
ASSQGQGLAKNIQY	TRBJ2-4	TRBV7-2	TRBD1	once
ASSPRGGPGGQETQY	TRBJ2-5	TRBV9	-	-
ASSGQYEQY	TRBJ2-7	TRBV6-5	-	-
ASSPSGSPADTQY	TRBJ2-3	TRBV9	TRBD2	once
ASSPVQDSYEQY	TRBJ2-7	TRBV4-2	-	-
ASSPTGQGCQPQH	TRBJ1-5	TRBV7-6	TRBD1	-
ASNRGQGWGYT	TRBJ1-2	TRBV28	TRBD1	once
ALQGALNQPQH	TRBJ1-5	TRBV28	TRBD1	few
ATSGTSVYTYNEQF	TRBJ2-1	TRBV15	TRBD2	once
ASSPDRGRTEAF	TRBJ1-1	TRBV4-1	TRBD1	-
ASSYAGNGYT	TRBJ1-2	TRBV6-6	-	few
AIRATSGRAHEQY	TRBJ2-7	TRBV10-3	TRBD2	-
SVNGQVFDTQY	TRBJ2-3	TRBV29-1	TRBD1	-
ASSQRRRGAGQPQH	TRBJ1-5	TRBV23-1	-	once
ASSPGLAYTGELF	TRBJ2-2	TRBV7-2	TRBD2	-
ASSLGGTNTGELF	TRBJ2-2	TRBV5-4	-	once
ASSIPGNNQPQH	TRBJ1-5	TRBV19	-	-
ASGEGPNQPQH	TRBJ1-5	TRBV4-1	-	few
ASSLADSNEQF	TRBJ2-1	TRBV7-9	-	few
AWSADGSGDGYT	TRBJ1-2	TRBV30	-	-